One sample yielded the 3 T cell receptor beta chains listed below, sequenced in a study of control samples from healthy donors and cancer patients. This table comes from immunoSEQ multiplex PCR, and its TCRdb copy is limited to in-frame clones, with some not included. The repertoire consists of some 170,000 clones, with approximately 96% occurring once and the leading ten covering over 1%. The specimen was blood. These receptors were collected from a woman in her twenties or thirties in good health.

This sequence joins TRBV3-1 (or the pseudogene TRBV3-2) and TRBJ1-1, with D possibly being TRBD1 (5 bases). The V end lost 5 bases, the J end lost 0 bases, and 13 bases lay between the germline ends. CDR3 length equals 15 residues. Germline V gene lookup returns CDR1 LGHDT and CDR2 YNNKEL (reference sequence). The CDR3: CASSSRGALNTEAFF. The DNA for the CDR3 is TGTGCCAGCAGCTCCCGAGGGGCCTTGAACACTGAAGCTTTCTTT.

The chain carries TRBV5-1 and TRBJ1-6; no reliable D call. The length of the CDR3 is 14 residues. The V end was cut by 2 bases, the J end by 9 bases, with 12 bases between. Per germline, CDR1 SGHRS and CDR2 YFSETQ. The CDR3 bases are TGCGCCAGCAGCTTAGAGGGTTTGTTTTCACCCCTCCACTTT. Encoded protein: CASSLEGLFSPLHF.

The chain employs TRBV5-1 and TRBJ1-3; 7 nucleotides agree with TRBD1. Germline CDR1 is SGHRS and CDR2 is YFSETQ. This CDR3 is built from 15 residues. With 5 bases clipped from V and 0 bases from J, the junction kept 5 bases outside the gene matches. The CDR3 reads CASSIAGGSGNTIYF. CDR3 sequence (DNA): TGCGCCAGCAGTATCGCAGGGGGCTCTGGAAACACCATATATTTT.